This T cell receptor (beta chain) was captured by sequencing in a study of cytomegalovirus exposure and HLA in healthy donors. The table lists this clone with a few counts. The antigen remains undetermined. Broader study findings: Earlier analysis yielded a pattern in which most TCR beta V segments were productive about 87% or about 30% of the time. Only CMV serostatus was available as immune exposure information. A later analysis found that most CMV-associated TCR beta chains appeared HLA-restricted.

Primers for the PCR totalled 60 Vbeta and 13 Jbeta. Assay: immunoSEQ multiplex PCR; the TCRdb copy retains only in-frame clones and omits some. The table records more than 95,000 clones, 64% of them present only once. Despite likely unrecorded immune exposures, the donors were nominally healthy at the time of sampling. Germline loops: CDR1 MDHEN, CDR2 SYDVKM. This CDR3 is built from 15 residues. V lost 5 bases to trimming and J lost 0 bases, with 14 bases between them. V is TRBV28 and J is TRBJ2-7, with a weak D call TRBD1 (6 bases). Sequencing used PBMCs. The TCR comes from a man in his fifties or sixties in good health and CMV-seronegative. The CDR3 is CASSAAGTLSYEQYF. The CDR3 coding sequence is TGTGCCAGCAGTGCCGCCGGGACACTCTCCTACGAGCAGTACTTC. Using reference TRBV28 and TRBJ2-7 for the parts outside the CDR3, the full variable domain is DVKVTQSSRYLVKRTGEKVFLECVQDMDHENMFWYRQDPGLGLRLIYFSYDVKMKEKGDIPEGYSVSREKKERFSLILESASTNQTSMYLCASSAAGTLSYEQYFGPGTRLTVT.